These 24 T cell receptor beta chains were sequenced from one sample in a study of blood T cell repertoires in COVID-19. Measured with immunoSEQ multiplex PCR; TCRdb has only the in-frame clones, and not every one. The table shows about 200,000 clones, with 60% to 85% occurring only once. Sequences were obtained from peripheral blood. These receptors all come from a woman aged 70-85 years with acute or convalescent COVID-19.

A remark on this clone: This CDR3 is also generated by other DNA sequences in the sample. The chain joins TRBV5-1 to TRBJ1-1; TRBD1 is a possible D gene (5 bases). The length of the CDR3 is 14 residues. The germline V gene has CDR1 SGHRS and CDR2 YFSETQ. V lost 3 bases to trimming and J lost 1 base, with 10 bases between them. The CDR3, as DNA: TGCGCCAGCAGCTCGCAGGGAGGGAACACTGAAGCTTTCTTT. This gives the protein CASSSQGGNTEAFF.

The CDR3 region is CATIPLSKDTQYF. Here the CDR3 DNA reads TGTGCCACCATCCCCCTAAGTAAGGATACGCAGTATTTT. The chain combines TRBV21-1 with TRBJ2-3; TRBD2, the D gene given by the table, was not confirmed from the DNA. TRBV21-1 is a documented pseudogene. The CDR3 length is 13 residues.

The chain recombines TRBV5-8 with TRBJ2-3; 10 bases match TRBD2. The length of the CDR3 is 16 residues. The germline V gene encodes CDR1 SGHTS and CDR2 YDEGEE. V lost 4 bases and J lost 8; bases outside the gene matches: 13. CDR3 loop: CASSHGTSVPEPTQYF. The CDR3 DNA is TGTGCCAGCAGCCATGGGACTAGCGTCCCTGAGCCTACGCAGTATTTT.

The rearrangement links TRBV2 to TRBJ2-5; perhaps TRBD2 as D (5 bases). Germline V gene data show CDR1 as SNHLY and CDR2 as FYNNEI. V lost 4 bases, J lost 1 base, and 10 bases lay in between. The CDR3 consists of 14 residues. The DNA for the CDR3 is TGTGCCAGCAGTGTAACCAGCGGCCAAGAGACCCAGTACTTC. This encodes CASSVTSGQETQYF.

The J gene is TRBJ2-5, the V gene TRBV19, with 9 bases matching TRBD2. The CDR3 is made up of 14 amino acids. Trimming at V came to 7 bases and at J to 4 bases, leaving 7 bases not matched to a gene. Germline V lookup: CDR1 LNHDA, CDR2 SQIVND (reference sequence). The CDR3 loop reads CASNAGGSAETQYF. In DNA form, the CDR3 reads TGTGCCAGTAACGCGGGAGGGTCGGCAGAGACCCAGTACTTC.

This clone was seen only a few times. The CDR3 reads CAWSGGGPGELFF. In DNA form, the CDR3 reads TGTGCCTGGAGTGGAGGCGGGCCCGGGGAGCTGTTTTTT. The rearrangement links TRBV30 to TRBJ2-2; the D gene is possibly TRBD2 (5 bases). The CDR3 loop spans 13 amino acids. The germline gives CDR1 GTSNPN, CDR2 SVGIG (reference sequence). The V and J ends lost 1 base and 6 bases respectively, with 9 bases between them.

CDR3: CASRGQISNQPQHF. DNA of the CDR3: TGTGCCAGCAGGGGACAGATCAGCAATCAGCCCCAGCATTTT. The chain has TRBV28 and TRBJ1-5, with 7 bases identical to TRBD1. Looked up from germline, CDR1 is MDHEN and CDR2 is SYDVKM. With V trimmed by 6 bases and J by 1 base, 3 bases remained unmatched. The CDR3 contains 14 residues.

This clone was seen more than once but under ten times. CDR3 nucleotide sequence: TGTGCCAGCAGCCGAAGCGGGGGCTCCTACAATGAGCAGTTCTTC. It codes for CASSRSGGSYNEQFF. The chain employs TRBV2 and TRBJ2-1; 8 positions agree with TRBD2. CDR3 length: 15 amino acids. The V gene's germline CDR1 is SNHLY and CDR2 FYNNEI. The trim removed 6 bases at V and 0 bases at J, leaving 4 bases unmatched.

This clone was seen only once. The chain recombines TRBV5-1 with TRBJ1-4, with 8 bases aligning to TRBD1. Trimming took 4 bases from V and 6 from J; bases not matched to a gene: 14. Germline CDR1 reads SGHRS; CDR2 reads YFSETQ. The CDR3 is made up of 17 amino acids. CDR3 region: CASSAPRAGGSHEKLFF. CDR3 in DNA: TGCGCCAGCAGCGCCCCCCGGGCAGGGGGCAGCCATGAAAAACTGTTTTTT. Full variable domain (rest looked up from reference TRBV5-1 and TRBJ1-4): KAGVTQTPRYLIKTRGQQVTLSCSPISGHRSVSWYQQTPGQGLQFLFEYFSETQRNKGNFPGRFSGRQFSNSRSEMNVSTLELGDSALYLCASSAPRAGGSHEKLFFGSGTQLSVL.

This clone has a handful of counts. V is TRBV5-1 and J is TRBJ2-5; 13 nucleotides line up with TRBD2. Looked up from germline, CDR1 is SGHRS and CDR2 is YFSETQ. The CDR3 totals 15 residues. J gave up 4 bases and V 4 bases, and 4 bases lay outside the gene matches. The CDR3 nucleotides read TGCGCCAGCAGCCCGGGACTAGCGGGAATAGAGACCCAGTACTTC. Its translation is CASSPGLAGIETQYF.

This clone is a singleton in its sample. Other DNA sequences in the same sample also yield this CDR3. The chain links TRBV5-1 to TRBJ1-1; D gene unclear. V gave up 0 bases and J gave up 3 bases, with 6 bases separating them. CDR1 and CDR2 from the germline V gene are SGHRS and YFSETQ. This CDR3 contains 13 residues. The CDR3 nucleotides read TGCGCCAGCAGCTTGGCAACAGACACTGAAGCTTTCTTT. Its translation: CASSLATDTEAFF.

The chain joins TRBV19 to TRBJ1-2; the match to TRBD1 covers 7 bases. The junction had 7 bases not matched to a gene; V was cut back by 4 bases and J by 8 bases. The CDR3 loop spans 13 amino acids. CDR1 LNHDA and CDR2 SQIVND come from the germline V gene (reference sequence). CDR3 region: CASSTRDRGGYTF. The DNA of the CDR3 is TGTGCCAGTAGTACCCGGGACAGAGGGGGCTACACCTTC.

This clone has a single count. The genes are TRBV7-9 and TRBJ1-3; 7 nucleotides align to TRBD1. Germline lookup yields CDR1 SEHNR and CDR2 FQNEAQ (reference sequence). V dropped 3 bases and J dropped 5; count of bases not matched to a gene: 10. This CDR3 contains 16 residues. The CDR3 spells CASSLTTGRTRNTIYF. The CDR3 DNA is TGTGCCAGCAGCTTGACGACAGGGCGTACCCGAAACACCATATATTTT.

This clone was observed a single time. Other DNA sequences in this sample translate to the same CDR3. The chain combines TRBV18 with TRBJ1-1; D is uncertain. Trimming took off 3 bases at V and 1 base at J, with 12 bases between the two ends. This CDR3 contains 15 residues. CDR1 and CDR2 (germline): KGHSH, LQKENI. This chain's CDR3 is CASSPPGSGNTEAFF. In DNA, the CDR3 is TGTGCCAGCTCACCCCCGGGTTCTGGGAACACTGAAGCTTTCTTT.

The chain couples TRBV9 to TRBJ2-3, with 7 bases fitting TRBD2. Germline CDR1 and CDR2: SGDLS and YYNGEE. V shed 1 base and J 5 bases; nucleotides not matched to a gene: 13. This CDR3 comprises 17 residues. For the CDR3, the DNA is TGTGCCAGCAGCGTAAAGGAAGGGAGGGTAGATGTAGATACGCAGTATTTT. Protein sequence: CASSVKEGRVDVDTQYF.

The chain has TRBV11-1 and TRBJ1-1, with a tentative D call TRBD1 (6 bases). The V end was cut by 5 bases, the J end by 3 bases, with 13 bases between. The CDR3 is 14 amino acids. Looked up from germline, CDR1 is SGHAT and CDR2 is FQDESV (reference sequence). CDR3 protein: CASSPRGGYTEAFF. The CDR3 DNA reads TGTGCCAGCAGCCCGAGGGGGGGCTACACTGAAGCTTTCTTT. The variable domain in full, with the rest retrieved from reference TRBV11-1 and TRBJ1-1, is EAEVAQSPRYKITEKSQAVAFWCDPISGHATLYWYRQILGQGPELLVQFQDESVVDDSQLPKDRFSAERLKGVDSTLKIQPAELGDSAMYLCASSPRGGYTEAFFGQGTRLTVV.

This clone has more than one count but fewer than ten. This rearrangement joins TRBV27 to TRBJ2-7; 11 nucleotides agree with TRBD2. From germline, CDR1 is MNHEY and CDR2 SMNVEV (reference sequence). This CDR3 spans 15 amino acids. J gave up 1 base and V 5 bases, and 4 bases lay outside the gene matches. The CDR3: CASSRVAGGSYEQYF. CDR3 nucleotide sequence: TGTGCCAGCAGTCGTGTAGCGGGAGGGTCCTACGAGCAGTACTTC.

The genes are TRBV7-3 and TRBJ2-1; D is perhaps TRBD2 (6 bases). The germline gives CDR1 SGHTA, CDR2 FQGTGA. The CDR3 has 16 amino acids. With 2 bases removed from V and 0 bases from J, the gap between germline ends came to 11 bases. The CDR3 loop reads CASSLDGGTSYNEQFF. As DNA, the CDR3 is TGTGCCAGCAGCTTAGATGGGGGGACCTCCTACAATGAGCAGTTCTTC.

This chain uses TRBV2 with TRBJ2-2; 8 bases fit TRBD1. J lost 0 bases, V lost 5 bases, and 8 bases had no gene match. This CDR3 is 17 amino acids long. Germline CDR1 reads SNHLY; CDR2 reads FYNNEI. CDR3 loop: CASSRDRSNSNTGELFF. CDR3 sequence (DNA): TGTGCCAGCAGTCGGGACAGGAGTAACTCGAACACCGGGGAGCTGTTTTTT.

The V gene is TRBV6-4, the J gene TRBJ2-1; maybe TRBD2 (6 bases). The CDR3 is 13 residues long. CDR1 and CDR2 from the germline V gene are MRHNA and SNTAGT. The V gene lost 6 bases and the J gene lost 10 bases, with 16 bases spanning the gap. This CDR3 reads CASSRDSEGEQFF. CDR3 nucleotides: TGTGCCAGCAGCCGGGACTCAGAGGGAGAGCAGTTCTTC.

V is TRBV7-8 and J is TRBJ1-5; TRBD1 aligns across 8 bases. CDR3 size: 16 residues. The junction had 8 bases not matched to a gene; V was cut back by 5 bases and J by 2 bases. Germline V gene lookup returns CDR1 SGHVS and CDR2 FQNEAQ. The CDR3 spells CASSNSGGGGNQPQHF. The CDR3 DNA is TGTGCCAGCAGCAACTCAGGGGGCGGCGGCAATCAGCCCCAGCATTTT. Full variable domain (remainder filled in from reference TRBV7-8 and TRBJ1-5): GAGVSQSPRYKVAKRGQDVALRCDPISGHVSLFWYQQALGQGPEFLTYFQNEAQLDKSGLPSDRFFAERPEGSVSTLKIQRTQQEDSAVYLCASSNSGGGGNQPQHFGDGTRLSIL.

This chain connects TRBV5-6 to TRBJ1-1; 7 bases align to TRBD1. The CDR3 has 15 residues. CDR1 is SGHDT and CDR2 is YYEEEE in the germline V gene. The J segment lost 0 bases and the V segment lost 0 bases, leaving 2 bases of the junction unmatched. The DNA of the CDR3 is TGTGCCAGCAGCTTGGTGGGACAGCTGAACACTGAAGCTTTCTTT. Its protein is CASSLVGQLNTEAFF.

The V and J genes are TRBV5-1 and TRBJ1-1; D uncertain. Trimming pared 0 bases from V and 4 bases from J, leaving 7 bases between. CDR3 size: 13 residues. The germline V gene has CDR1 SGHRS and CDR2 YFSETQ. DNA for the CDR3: TGCGCCAGCAGCTTGGTGGGAGCCACTGAAGCTTTCTTT. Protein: CASSLVGATEAFF.

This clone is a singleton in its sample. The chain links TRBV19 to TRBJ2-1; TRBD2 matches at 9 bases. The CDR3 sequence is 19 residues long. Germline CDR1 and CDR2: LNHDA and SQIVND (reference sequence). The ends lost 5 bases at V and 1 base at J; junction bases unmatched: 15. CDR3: CASSDYVGKAGGSYNEQFF. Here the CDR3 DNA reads TGTGCCAGTAGTGATTACGTGGGGAAAGCGGGAGGTTCCTACAATGAGCAGTTCTTC. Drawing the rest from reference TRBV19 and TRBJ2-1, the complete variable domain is DGGITQSPKYLFRKEGQNVTLSCEQNLNHDAMYWYRQDPGQGLRLIYYSQIVNDFQKGDIAEGYSVSREKKESFPLTVTSAQKNPTAFYLCASSDYVGKAGGSYNEQFFGPGTRLTVL.